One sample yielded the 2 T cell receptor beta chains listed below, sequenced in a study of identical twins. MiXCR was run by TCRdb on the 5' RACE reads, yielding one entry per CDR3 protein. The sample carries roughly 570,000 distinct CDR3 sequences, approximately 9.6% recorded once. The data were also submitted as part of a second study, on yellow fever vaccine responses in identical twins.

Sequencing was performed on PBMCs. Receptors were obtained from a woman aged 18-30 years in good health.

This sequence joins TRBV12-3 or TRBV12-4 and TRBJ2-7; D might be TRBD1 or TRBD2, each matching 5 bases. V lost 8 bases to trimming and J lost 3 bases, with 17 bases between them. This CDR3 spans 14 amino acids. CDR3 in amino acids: CASSPSGRHYEQYF. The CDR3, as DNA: TGTGCCAGCTCTCCCTCGGGGCGGCACTACGAGCAGTACTTC.

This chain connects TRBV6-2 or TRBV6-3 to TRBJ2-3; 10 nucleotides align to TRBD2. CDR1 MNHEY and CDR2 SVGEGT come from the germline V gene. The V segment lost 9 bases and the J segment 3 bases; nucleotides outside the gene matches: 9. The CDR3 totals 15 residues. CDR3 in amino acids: CASHSGRADTDTQYF. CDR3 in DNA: TGTGCCAGTCACAGCGGGAGGGCAGATACAGATACGCAGTATTTT.